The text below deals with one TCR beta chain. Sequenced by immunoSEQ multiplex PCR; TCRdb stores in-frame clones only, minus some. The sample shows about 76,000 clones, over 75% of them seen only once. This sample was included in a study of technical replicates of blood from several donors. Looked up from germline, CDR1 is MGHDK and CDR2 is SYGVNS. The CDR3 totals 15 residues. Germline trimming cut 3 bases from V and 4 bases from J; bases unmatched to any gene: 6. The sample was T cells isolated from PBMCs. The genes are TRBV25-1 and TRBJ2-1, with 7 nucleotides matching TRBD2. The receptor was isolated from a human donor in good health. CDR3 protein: CASSEASGGYNEQFF. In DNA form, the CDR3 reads TGTGCCAGCAGTGAGGCTAGCGGTGGATACAATGAGCAGTTCTTC.